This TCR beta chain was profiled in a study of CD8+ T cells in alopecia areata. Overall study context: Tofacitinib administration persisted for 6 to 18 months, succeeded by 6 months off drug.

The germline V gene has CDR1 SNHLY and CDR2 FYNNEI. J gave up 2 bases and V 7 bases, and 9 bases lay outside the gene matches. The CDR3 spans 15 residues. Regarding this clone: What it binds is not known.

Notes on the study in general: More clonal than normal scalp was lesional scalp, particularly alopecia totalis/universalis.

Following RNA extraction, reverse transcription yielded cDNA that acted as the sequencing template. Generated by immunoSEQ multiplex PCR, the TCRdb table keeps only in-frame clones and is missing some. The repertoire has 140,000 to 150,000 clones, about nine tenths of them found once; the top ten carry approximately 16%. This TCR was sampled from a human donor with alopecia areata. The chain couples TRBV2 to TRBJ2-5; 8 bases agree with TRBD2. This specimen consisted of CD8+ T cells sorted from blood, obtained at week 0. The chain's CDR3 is CASTPGLGSQETQYF. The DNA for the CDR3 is TGTGCCAGCACCCCGGGACTAGGGTCTCAAGAGACCCAGTACTTC. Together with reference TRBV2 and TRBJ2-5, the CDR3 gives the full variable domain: EPEVTQTPSHQVTQMGQEVILRCVPISNHLYFYWYRQILGQKVEFLVSFYNNEISEKSEIFDDQFSVERPDGSNFTLKIRSTKLEDSAMYFCASTPGLGSQETQYFGPGTRLLVL.